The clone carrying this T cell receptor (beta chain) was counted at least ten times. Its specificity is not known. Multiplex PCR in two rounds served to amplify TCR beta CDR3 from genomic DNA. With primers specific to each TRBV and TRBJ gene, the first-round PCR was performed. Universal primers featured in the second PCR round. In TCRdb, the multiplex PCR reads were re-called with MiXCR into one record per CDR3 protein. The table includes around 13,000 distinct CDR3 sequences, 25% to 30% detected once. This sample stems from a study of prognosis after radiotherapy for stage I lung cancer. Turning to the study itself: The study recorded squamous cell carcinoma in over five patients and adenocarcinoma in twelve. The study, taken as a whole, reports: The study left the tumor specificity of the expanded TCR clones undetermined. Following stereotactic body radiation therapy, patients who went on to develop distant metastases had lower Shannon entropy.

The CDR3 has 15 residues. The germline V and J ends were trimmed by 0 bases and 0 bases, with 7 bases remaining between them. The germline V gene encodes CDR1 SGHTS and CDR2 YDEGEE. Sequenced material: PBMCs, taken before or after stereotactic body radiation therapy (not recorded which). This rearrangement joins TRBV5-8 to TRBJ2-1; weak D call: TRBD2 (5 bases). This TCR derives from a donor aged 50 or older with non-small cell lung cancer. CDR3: CASSLDGGSYNEQFF. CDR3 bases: TGTGCCAGCAGCTTGGACGGAGGCTCCTACAATGAGCAGTTCTTC.